This T cell receptor (beta chain) was found in a study of cytomegalovirus exposure and HLA in healthy donors. Whole-study results and caveats: Sequence variants that were highly shared formed a cluster that was likely a sequencing artifact. Relative to equally common others, HLA-associated TCR beta chains showed greater clonal expansion in a later analysis. An analysis that was carried out later associated 16,000 or so TCR beta sequences with HLA alleles at 0.05 false discovery rate.

The PCR ran on 60 Vbeta and 13 Jbeta primers. Repertoires were generated with immunoSEQ multiplex PCR, while TCRdb's copy carries only in-frame clones and drops some. The sample gives around 160,000 clones, roughly three quarters of which show up once; roughly 7.3% is in the top ten. This CDR3 is 14 amino acids long. Trimming took off 0 bases at V and 5 bases at J, with 11 bases between the two ends. Germline V gene sequence: CDR1 SGHNT, CDR2 YYREEE (reference sequence). Though nominally healthy at sampling, donors likely had unrecorded immune exposures. Regarding this clone: The antigen remains undetermined.

The sample comprised PBMCs. This receptor was identified in a male donor in good health and CMV-seropositive. The J gene is TRBJ1-2, the V gene TRBV5-4; a weak D match, TRBD1 (5 bases). The CDR3 loop is CASSLVAGQYGYTF. CDR3 nucleotides: TGTGCCAGCAGCTTGGTGGCAGGACAATATGGCTACACCTTC. The variable domain in full, completed from reference TRBV5-4 and TRBJ1-2, reads ETGVTQSPTHLIKTRGQQVTLRCSSQSGHNTVSWYQQALGQGPQFIFQYYREEENGRGNFPPRFSGLQFPNYSSELNVNALELDDSALYLCASSLVAGQYGYTFGSGTRLTVV.